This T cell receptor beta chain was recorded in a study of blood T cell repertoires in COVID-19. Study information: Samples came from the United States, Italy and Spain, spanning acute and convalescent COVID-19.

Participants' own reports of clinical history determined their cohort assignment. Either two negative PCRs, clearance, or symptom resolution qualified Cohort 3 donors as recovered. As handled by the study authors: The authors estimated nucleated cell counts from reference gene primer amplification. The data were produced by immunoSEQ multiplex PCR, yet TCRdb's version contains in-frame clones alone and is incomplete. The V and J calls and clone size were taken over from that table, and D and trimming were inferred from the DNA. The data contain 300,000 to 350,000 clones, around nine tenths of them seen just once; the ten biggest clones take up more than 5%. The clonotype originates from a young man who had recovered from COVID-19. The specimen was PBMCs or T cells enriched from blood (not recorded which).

The CDR3 sequence is CASSETTGRNGYTF. For the CDR3, the DNA is TGTGCCAGCAGTGAGACGACAGGGAGAAATGGCTACACCTTC. This chain connects TRBV6-1 to TRBJ1-2, with 7 bases fitting TRBD1. Looked up from germline, CDR1 is MNHNS and CDR2 is SASEGT. This CDR3 has 14 amino acids. Trimming took 3 bases from V and 6 from J; bases not matched to a gene: 7.